Below, one T cell receptor (beta chain) is given with its context. This specimen comes from a study of blood T cell repertoires in COVID-19. About the study: Specimens from acute and convalescent COVID-19 originated in the United States, Italy and Spain. Sources were T cells, B-cell-depleted T cells, or PBMCs; the material itself was cDNA or gDNA.

The data were produced by immunoSEQ multiplex PCR, yet TCRdb's version contains in-frame clones alone and is incomplete. The top ten clones hold 2.1% of a sample with fewer than 350,000 clones, around 88% of them seen once. Germline V gene data show CDR1 as SGHAT and CDR2 as FQNNGV. The V and J ends lost 8 bases and 8 bases respectively, with 15 bases between them. CDR3 size: 12 residues. This rearrangement joins TRBV11-2 to TRBJ1-1; weak D call: TRBD1 (6 bases). The origin of this receptor is a woman aged 30 to 39 who had recovered from COVID-19. The material sequenced was peripheral blood. In DNA, the CDR3 is TGTGCCAGCGGGTACAGGGCCTCCGAAGCTTTCTTT. Amino acid sequence: CASGYRASEAFF.